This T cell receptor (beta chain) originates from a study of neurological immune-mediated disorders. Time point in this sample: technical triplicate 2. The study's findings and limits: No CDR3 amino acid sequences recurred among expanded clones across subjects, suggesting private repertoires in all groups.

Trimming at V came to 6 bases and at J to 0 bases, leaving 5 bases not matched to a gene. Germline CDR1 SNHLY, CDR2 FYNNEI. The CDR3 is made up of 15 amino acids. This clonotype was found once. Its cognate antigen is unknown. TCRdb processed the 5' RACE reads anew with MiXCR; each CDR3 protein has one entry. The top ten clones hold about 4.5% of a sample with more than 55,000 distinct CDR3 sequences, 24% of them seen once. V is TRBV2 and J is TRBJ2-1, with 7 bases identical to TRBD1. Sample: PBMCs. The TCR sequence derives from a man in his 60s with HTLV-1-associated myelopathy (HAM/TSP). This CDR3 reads CASRPQGVSYNEQFF. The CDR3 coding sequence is TGTGCCAGCAGGCCCCAGGGGGTCTCCTACAATGAGCAGTTCTTC.